What follows describes a single T cell receptor (beta chain). The sample belongs to a study of cytomegalovirus exposure and HLA in healthy donors. The PCR employed 60 Vbeta primers together with 13 Jbeta primers. Here immunoSEQ multiplex PCR was the method, and the copy in TCRdb shows in-frame clones only, minus some. This table holds over 100,000 clones, around four fifths found once. Germline V lookup: CDR1 SGHVS, CDR2 FNYEAQ. Trimming cost V 4 bases and J 5 bases; bases outside gene matches: 8. The CDR3 has 16 residues. Sequencing input: PBMCs. The rearrangement joins TRBV7-6 to TRBJ2-1, with 10 bases that match TRBD2. This TCR came from a woman between 40 and 50 years old in good health and CMV-seronegative. The CDR3 DNA follows: TGTGCCAGCAGCTCCAGCACTAGCGGGACCAACAATGAGCAGTTCTTC. Protein product: CASSSSTSGTNNEQFF.